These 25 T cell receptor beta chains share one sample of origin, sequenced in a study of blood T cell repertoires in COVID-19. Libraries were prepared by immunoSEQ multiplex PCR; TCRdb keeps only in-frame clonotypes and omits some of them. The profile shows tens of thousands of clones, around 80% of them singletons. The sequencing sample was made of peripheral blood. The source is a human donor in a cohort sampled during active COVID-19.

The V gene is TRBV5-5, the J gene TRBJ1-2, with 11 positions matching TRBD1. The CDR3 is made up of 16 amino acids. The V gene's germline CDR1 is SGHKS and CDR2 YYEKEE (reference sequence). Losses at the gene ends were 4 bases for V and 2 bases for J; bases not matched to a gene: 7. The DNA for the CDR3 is TGTGCCAGCAGCCCTGGGACAGGGGGTGTCAACTATGGCTACACCTTC. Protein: CASSPGTGGVNYGYTF.

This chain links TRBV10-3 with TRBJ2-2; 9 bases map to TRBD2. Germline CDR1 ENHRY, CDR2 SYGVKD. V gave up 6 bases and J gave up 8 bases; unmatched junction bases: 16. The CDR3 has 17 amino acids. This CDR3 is CAIRTGGGDPATGELFF. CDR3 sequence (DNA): TGTGCCATCAGAACAGGCGGGGGGGACCCGGCGACAGGGGAGCTGTTTTTT.

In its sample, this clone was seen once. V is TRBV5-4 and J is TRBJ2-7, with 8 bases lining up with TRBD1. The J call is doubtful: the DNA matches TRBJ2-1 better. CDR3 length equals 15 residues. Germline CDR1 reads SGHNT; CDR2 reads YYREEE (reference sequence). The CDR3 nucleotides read TGTGCCAGCAGCTTGTTTCTTAGCGGACAGGGTGAGCAGTTCTTC. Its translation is CASSLFLSGQGEQFF.

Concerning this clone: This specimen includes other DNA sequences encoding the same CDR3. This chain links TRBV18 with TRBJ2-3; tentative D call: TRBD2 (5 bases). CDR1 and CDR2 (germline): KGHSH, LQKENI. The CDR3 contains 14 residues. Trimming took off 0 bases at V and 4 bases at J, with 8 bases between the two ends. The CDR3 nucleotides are TGTGCCAGCTCACCACCGTCGAGGGCAGATACGCAGTATTTT. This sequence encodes CASSPPSRADTQYF.

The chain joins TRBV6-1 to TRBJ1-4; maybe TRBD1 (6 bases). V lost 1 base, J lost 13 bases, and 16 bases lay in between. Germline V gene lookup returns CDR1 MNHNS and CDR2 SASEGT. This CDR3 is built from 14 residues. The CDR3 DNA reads TGTGCCAGCAGTGAAGAAAGGGGGTTTTCTACACTGTTTTTT. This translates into CASSEERGFSTLFF.

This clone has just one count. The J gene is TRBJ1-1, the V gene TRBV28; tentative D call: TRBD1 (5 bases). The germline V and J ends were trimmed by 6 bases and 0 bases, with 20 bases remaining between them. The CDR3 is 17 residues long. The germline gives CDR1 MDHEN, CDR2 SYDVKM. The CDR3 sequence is CASSLPRGVYMNTEAFF. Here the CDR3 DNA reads TGTGCCAGCAGCTTACCTAGGGGCGTATACATGAACACTGAAGCTTTCTTT.

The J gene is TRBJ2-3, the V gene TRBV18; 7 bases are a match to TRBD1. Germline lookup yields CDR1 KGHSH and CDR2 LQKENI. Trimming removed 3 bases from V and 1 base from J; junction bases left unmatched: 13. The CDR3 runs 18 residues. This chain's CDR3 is CASSPSRGRPLGTDTQYF. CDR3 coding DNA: TGTGCCAGCTCACCCTCGAGGGGGCGCCCATTGGGCACAGATACGCAGTATTTT.

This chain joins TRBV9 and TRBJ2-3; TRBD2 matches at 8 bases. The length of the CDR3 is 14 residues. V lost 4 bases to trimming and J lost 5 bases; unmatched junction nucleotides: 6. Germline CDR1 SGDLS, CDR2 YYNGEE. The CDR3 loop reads CASSSRGAGDTQYF. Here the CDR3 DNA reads TGTGCCAGCAGCTCGCGGGGGGCGGGAGATACGCAGTATTTT.

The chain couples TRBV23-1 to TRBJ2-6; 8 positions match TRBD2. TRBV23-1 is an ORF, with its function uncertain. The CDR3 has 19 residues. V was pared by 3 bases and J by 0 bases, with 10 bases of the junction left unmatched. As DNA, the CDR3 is TGCGCCAGCAGTCACTCGGGGGGGGCCTTTAGCTCTGGGGCCAACGTCCTGACTTTC. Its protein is CASSHSGGAFSSGANVLTF.

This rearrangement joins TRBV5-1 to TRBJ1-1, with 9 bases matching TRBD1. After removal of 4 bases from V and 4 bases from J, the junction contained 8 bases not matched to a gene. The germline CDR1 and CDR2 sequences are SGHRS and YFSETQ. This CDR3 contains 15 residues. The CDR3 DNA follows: TGCGCCAGCAGCGTACAGGGGGCCGGACGCACTGAAGCTTTCTTT. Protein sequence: CASSVQGAGRTEAFF.

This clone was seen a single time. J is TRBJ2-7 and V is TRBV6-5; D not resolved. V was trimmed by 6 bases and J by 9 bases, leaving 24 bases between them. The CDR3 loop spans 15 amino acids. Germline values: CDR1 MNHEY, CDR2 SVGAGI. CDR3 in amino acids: CASSRKAGSIRMQYF. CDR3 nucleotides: TGTGCCAGCAGCCGTAAGGCCGGGTCTATTAGGATGCAGTACTTC.

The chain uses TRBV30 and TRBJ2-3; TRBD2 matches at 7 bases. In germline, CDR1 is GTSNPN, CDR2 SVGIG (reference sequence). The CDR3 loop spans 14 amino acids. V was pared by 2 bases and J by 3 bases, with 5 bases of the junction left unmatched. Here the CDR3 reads CAWSLKAGTDTQYF. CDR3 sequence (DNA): TGTGCCTGGAGTCTTAAAGCGGGAACAGATACGCAGTATTTT.

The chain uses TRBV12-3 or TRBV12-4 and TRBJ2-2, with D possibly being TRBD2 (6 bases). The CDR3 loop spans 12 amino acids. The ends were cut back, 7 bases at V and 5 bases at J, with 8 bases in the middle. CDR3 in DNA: TGTGCCAGCAAACTAGCAACCGGGGAGCTGTTTTTT. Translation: CASKLATGELFF.

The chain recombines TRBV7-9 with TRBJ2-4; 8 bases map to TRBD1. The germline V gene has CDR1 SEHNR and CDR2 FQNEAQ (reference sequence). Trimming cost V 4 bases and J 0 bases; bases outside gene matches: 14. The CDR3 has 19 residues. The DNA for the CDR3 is TGTGCCAGCAGCTCCCTGACAGGGGTTAGTTCCGTAGCCAAAAACATTCAGTACTTC. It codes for CASSSLTGVSSVAKNIQYF. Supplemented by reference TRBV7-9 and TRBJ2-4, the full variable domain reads DTGVSQNPRHKITKRGQNVTFRCDPISEHNRLYWYRQTLGQGPEFLTYFQNEAQLEKSRLLSDRFSAERPKGSFSTLEIQRTEQGDSAMYLCASSSLTGVSSVAKNIQYFGAGTRLSVL.

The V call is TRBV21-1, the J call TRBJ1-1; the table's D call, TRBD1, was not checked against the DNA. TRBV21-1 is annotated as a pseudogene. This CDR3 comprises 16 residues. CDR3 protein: CASSKKGQTLNSEAFF. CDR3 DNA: TGTGCCAGCAGCAAAAAAGGACAGACCCTTAACAGTGAAGCTTTCTTT.

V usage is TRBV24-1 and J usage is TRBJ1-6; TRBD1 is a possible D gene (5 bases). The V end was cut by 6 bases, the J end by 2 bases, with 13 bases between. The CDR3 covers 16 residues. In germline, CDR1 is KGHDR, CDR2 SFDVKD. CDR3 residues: CATSRNRRTYNSPLHF. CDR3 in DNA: TGTGCCACCAGTAGGAACAGGCGCACCTATAATTCACCCCTCCACTTT.

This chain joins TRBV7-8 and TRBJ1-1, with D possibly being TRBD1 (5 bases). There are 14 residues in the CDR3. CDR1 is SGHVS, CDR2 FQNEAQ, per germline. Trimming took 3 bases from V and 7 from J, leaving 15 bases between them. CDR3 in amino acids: CASSLGRTPIEAFF. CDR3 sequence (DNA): TGTGCCAGCAGCTTGGGAAGGACACCCATTGAAGCTTTCTTT.

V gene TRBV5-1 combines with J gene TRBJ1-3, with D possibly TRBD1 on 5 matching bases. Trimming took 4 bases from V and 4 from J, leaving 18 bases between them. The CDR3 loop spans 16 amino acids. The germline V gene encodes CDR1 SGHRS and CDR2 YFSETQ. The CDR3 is CASSLSPSGGGNTIYF. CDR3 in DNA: TGCGCCAGCAGCCTCTCTCCGAGTGGGGGGGGAAACACCATATATTTT.

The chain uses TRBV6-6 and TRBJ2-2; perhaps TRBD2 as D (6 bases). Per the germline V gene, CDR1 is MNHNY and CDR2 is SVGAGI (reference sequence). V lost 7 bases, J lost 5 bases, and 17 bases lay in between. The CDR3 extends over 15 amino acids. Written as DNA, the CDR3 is TGTGCCAGCACCAAAGGAGGGACGGGGACCGGGGAGCTGTTTTTT. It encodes CASTKGGTGTGELFF.

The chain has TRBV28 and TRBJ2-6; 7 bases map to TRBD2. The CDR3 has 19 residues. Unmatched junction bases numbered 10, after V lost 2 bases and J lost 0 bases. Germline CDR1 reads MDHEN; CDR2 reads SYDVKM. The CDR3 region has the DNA TGTGCCAGCAGTTTAGGAGGGCTAGCGGCTAGCTCTGGGGCCAACGTCCTGACTTTC. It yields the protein CASSLGGLAASSGANVLTF.

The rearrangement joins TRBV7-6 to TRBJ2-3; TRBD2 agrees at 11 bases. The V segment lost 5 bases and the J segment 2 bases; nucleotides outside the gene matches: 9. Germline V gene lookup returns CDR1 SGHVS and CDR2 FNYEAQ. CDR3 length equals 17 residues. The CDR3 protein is CASSRKIAGGDTDTQYF. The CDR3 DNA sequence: TGTGCCAGCAGCCGAAAGATAGCGGGAGGGGACACAGATACGCAGTATTTT.

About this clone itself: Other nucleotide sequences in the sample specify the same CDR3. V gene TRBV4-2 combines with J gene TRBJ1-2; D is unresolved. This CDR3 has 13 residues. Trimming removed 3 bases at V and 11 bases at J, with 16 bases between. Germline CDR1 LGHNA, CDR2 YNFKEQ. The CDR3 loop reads CASSHRRSFGYTF. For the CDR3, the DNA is TGTGCCAGCAGCCATCGGAGGTCGTTTGGTTACACCTTC.

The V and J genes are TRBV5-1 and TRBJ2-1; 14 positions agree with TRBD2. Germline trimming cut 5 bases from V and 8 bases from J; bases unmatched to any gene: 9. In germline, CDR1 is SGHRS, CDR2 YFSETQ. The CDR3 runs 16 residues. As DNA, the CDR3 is TGCGCCAGCAGTCTGGGGGGGACTAGCGGGAGTTATGAGCAGTTCTTC. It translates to CASSLGGTSGSYEQFF.

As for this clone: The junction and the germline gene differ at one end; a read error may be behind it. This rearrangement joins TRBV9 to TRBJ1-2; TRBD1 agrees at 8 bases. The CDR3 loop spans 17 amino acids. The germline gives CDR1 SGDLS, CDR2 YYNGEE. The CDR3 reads CASSVATGDRTKYGYTF. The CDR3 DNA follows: TGTGCCAGCAGCGTAGCTACGGGGGACAGGACTAAGTATGGCTACACCTTC.

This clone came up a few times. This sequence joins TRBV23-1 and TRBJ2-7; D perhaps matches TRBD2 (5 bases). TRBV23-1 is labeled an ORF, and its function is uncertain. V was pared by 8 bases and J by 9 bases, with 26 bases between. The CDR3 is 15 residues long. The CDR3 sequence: CASPGRPRLLRAQYF. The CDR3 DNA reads TGCGCCAGCCCGGGAAGACCCCGACTCCTACGAGCGCAGTACTTC.